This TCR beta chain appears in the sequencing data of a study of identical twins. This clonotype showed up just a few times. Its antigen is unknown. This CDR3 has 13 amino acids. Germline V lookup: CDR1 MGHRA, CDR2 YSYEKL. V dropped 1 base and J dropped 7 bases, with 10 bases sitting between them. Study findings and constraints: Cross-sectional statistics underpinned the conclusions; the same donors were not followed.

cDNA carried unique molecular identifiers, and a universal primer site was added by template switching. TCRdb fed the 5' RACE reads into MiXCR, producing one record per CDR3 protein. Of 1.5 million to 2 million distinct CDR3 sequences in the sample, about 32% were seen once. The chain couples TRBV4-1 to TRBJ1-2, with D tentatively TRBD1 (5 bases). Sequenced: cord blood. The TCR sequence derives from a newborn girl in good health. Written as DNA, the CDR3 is TGCGCCAGCAGCCAAGTAGGGGCGGGTGGCTACACCTTC. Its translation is CASSQVGAGGYTF.